This paragraph reports one TCR beta chain. This sample was taken from a study of shared clonotypes between healthy human individuals. Data came from immunoSEQ multiplex PCR; TCRdb stores just in-frame clones and leaves some out. The sample carries more than 400,000 clones, about 96% recorded once. The study drew its donors from healthy HIV-negative adults without recent acute infections or vaccinations. V was clipped by 1 base and J by 10 bases, with 11 bases between them. Germline V CDR1 and CDR2: PRHDT, FYEKMQ (reference sequence). The CDR3 spans 12 residues. The sequence came from a woman in her twenties or thirties in good health. The chain links TRBV13 to TRBJ2-7; D remains unclear. Sequences were obtained from naive CD4+ T cells sorted from blood. Subset: CD45RA+ positively selected. For the CDR3, the DNA is TGTGCCAGCAGCTTAGAATCGCGACGACAGTACTTC. Protein sequence: CASSLESRRQYF.